This T cell receptor beta chain is drawn from a study of blood T cell repertoires in COVID-19. Original handling: Amplifying reference gene primers gave estimates of nucleated cell counts. Libraries were prepared by immunoSEQ multiplex PCR; TCRdb keeps only in-frame clonotypes and omits some of them. D and trimming come from the DNA, and the V and J calls and clone size come from that table. The sample holds hundreds of thousands of clones, around nine tenths seen once. This clone was detected only once. This receptor was identified in a woman in her thirties or forties who had recovered from COVID-19. The sample was peripheral blood.

This chain's CDR3 is CASRTTGGLGTQYF. The CDR3 DNA is TGTGCCAGCAGAACGACCGGCGGTCTGGGGACCCAGTACTTC. This sequence joins TRBV6-5 and TRBJ2-5; D call uncertain. The CDR3 has 14 amino acids. V was cut by 6 bases and J by 7 bases, with 18 bases left in between. The V gene's germline CDR1 is MNHEY and CDR2 SVGAGI.